This T cell receptor (beta chain) stems from a study of T cells in Graves' hyperthyroidism and ophthalmopathy. Study-wide context: Before any treatment, at initial diagnosis, peripheral blood was collected.

Amplification yielded TCR beta CDR3 regions, with RNA transcripts as the source. Using the HTBI primer set, a first-round RT-PCR was run on the TCR CDR3. From the multiplex PCR reads, TCRdb called clonotypes with MiXCR, one entry per CDR3 protein. The sample has around 450,000 distinct CDR3 sequences; about 15% are singletons. A remark on this clonotype: Compared with germline, one end of the junction differs, possibly owing to a read error.

Out of over 9 ml of fresh peripheral blood came the PBMCs. The CDR3 is 14 residues long. Germline lookup yields CDR1 LNHNV and CDR2 YYDKDF (reference sequence). The source material was blood. The rearrangement joins TRBV15 to TRBJ2-5; D may be TRBD1 (6 bases). This clonotype was sampled from a woman aged 18-29 years with Graves' hyperthyroidism. The DNA for the CDR3 is TGCGCCACCAGCAGGACAGCTATCCAAGAGACCCAGTACTTC. It encodes CATSRTAIQETQYF.